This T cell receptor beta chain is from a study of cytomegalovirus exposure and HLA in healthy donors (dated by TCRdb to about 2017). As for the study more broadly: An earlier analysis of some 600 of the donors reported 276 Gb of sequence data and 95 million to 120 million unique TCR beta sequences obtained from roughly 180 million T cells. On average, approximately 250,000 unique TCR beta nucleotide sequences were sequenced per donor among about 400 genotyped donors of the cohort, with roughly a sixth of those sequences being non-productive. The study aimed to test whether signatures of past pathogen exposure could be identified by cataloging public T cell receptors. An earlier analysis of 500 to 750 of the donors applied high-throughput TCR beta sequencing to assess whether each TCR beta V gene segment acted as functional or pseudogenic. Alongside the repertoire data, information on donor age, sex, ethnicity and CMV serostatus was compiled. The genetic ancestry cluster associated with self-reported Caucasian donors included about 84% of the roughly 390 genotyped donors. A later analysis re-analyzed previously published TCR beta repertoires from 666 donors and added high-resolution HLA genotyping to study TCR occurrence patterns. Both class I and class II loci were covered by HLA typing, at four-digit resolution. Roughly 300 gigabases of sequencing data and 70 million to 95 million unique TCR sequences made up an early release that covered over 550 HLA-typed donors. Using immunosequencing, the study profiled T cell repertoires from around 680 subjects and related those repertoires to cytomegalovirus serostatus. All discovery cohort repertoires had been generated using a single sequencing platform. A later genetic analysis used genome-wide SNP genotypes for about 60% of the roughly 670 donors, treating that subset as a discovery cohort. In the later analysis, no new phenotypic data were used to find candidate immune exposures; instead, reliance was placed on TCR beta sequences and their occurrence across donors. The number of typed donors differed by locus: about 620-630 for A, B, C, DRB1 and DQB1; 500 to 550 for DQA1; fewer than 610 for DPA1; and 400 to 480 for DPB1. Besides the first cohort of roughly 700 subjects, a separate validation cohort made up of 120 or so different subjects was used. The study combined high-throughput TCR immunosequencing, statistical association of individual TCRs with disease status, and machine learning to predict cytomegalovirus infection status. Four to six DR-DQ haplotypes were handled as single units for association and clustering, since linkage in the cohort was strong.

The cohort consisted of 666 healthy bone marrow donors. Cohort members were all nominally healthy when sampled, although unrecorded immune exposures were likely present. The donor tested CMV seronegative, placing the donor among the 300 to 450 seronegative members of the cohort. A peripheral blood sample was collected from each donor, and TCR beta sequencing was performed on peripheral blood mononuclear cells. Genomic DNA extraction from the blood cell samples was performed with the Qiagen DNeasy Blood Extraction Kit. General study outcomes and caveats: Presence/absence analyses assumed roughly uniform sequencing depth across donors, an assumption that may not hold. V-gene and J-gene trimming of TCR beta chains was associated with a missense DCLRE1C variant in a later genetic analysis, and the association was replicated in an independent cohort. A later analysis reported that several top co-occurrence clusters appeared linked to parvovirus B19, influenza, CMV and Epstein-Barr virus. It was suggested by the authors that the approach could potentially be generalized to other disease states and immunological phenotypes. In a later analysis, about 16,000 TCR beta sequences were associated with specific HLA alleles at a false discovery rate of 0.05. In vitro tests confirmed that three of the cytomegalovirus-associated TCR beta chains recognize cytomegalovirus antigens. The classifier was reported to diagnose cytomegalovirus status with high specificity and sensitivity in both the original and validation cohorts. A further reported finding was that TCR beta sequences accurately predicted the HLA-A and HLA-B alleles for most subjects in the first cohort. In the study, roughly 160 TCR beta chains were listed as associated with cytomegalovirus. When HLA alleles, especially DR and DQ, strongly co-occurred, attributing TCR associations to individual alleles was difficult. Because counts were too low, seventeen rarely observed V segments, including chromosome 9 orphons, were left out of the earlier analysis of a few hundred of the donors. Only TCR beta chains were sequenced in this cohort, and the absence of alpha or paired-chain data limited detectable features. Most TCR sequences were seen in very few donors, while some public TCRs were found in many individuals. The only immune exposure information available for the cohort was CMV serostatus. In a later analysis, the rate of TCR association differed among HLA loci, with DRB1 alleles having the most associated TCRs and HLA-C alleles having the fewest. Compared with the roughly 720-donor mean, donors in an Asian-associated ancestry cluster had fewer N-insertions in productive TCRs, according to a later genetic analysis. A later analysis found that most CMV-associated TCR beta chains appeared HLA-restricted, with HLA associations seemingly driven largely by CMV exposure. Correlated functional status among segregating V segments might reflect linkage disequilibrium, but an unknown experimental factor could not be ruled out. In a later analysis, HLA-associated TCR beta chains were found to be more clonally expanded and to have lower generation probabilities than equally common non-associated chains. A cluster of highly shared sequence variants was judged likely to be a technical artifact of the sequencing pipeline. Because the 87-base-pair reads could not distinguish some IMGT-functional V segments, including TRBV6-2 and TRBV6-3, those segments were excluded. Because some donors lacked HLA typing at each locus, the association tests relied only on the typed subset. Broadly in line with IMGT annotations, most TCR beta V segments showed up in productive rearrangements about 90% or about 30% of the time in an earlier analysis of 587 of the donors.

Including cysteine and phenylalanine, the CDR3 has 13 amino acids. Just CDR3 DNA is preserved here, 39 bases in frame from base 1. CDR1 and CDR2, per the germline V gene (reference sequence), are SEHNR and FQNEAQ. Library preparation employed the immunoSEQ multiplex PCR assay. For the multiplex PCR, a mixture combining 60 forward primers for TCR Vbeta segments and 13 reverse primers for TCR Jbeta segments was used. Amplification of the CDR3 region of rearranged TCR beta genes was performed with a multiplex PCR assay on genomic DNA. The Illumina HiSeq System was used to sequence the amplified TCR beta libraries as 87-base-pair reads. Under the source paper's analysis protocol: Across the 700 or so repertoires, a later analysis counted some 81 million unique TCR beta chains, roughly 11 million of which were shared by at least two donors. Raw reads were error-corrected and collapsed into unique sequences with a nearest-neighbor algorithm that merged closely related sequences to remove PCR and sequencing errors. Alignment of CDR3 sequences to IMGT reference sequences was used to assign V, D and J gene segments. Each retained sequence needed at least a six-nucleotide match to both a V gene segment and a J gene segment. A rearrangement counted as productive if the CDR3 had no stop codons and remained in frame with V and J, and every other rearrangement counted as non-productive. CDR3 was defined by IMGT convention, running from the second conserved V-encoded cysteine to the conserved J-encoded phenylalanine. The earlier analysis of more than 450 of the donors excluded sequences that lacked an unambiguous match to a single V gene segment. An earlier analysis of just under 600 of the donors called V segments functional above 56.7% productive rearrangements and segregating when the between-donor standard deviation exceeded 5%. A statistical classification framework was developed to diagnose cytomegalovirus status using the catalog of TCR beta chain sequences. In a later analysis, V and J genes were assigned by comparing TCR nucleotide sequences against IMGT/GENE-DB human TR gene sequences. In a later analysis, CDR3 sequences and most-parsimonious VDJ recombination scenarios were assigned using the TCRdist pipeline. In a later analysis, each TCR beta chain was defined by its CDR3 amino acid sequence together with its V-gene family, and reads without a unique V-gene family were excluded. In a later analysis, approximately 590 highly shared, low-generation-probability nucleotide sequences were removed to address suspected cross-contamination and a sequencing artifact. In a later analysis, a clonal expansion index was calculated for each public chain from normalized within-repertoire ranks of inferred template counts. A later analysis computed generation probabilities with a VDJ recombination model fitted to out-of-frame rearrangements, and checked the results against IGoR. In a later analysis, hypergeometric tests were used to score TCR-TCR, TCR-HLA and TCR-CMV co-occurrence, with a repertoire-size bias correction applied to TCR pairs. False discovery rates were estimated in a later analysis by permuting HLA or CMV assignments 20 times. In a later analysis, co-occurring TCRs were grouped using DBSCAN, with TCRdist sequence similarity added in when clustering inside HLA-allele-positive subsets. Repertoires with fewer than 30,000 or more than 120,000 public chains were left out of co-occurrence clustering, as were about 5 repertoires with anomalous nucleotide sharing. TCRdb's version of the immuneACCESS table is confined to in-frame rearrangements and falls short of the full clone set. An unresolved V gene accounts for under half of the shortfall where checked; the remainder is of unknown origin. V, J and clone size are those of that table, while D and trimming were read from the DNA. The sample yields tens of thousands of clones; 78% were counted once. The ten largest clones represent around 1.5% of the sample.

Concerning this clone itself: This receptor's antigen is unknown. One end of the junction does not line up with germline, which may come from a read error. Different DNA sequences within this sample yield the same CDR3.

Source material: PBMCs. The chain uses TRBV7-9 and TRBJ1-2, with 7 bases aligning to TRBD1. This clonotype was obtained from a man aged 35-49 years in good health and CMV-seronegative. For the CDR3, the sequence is CASSRIQGDGYTF. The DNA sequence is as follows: TGCGCCAGCAGCCGGATCCAGGGGGACGGCTACACCTTC. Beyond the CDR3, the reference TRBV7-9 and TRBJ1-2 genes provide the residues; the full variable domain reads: DTGVSQNPRHKITKRGQNVTFRCDPISEHNRLYWYRQTLGQGPEFLTYFQNEAQLEKSRLLSDRFSAERPKGSFSTLEIQRTEQGDSAMYLCASSRIQGDGYTFGSGTRLTVV.